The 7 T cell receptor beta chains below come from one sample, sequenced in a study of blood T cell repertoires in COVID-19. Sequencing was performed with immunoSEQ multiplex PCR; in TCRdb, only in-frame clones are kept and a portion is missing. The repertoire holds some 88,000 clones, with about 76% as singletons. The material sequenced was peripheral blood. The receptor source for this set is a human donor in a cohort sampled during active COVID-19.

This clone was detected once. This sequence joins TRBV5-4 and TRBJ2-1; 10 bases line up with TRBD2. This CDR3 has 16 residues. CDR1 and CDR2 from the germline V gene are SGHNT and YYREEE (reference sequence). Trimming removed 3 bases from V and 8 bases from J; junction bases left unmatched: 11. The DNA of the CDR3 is TGTGCCAGCAGCTCCGGGGGCCTAGCGGGAGTCGATGAGCAGTTCTTC. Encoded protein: CASSSGGLAGVDEQFF.

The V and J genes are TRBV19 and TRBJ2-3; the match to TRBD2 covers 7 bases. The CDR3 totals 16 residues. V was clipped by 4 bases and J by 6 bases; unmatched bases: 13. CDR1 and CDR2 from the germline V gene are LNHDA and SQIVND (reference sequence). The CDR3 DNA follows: TGTGCCAGTAGTACAGCCCATTGGGGAGGGGATGATACGCAGTATTTT. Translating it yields CASSTAHWGGDDTQYF.

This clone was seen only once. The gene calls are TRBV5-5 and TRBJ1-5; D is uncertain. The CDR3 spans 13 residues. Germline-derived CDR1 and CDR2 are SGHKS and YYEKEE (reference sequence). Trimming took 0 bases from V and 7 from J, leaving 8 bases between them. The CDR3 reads CASSLGAGQPQHF. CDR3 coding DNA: TGTGCCAGCAGCTTGGGGGCGGGACAGCCCCAGCATTTT. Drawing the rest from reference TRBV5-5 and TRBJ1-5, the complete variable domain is DAGVTQSPTHLIKTRGQQVTLRCSPISGHKSVSWYQQVLGQGPQFIFQYYEKEERGRGNFPDRFSARQFPNYSSELNVNALLLGDSALYLCASSLGAGQPQHFGDGTRLSIL.

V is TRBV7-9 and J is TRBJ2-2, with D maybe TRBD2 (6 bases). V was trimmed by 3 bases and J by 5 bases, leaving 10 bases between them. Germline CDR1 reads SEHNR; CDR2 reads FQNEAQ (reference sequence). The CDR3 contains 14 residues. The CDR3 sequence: CASSFGGVTGELFF. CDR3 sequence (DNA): TGTGCCAGCAGCTTTGGAGGGGTTACCGGGGAGCTGTTTTTT.

The CDR3, as DNA: TGTGCCAGCAGCGTAGGACTAGCCAGTTTTTACGAGCAGTACTTC. Protein product: CASSVGLASFYEQYF. The J gene is TRBJ2-7, the V gene TRBV9; TRBD2 aligns across 7 bases. The CDR3 runs to 15 residues. Trimming took 0 bases from V and 4 from J; bases not matched to a gene: 7. Germline CDR1 is SGDLS and CDR2 is YYNGEE.

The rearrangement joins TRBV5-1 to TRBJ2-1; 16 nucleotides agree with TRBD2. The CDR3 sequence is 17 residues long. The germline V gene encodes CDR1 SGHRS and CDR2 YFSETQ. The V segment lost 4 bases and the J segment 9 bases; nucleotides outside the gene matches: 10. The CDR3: CASSPVGLAGGPGEQFF. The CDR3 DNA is TGCGCCAGCAGCCCCGTGGGACTAGCGGGAGGGCCTGGTGAGCAGTTCTTC. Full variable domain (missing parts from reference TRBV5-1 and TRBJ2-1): KAGVTQTPRYLIKTRGQQVTLSCSPISGHRSVSWYQQTPGQGLQFLFEYFSETQRNKGNFPGRFSGRQFSNSRSEMNVSTLELGDSALYLCASSPVGLAGGPGEQFFGPGTRLTVL.

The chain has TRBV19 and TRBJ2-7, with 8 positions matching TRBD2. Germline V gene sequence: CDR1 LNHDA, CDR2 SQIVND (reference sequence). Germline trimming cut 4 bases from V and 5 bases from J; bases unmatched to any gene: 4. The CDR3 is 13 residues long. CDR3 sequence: CASSTGLVDEQYF. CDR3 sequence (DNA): TGTGCCAGTAGTACGGGACTAGTGGACGAGCAGTACTTC.